This TCR beta chain emerged from a study of blood T cell repertoires in COVID-19 (dated by TCRdb to 2020 to 2022). With regard to the full study: Collaborator samples came from the United States, Italy and Spain and covered acute and convalescent phases of COVID-19. The prospective study material was composed of cDNA or gDNA derived from T cells, B-cell-depleted T cells, or PBMCs. Subjects who had been exposed to COVID-19, were actively infected with it, or had recovered from it provided the deeply sampled blood TCRbeta repertoires that made up the dataset. The repertoires were released in a freely available public database intended as a resource for research on the immune response to SARS-CoV-2. The samples were drawn from two sources: the first 160 participants of the ongoing ImmuneRACE study, and 1,000 to 1,500 subjects contributed by 6 global collaborators. Nearly every sample came with metadata listing a de-identified subject ID, COVID-19 status, age in years and sex. Where HLA class I and class II types were available, the types were taken from metadata supplied by the sample provider, not from assay-based typing.

On this clone: Its cognate antigen has yet to be identified. No much larger clonotype is one base removed from it; base qualities were not supplied.

The study at large found these results: The amount of clinical and demographic metadata varied by source and participant and was provided uncurated.

From the cysteine up to the phenylalanine, the CDR3 has a length of 16 residues. The kept DNA is CDR3 alone, 48 bases in frame from the first base. As encoded in the germline V gene, CDR1 is MDHEN while CDR2 is SYDVKM. Trimmed from V: 5 bases; trimmed from J: 2 bases; junction bases lacking a gene match: 9. TCRbeta CDR3 regions were amplified from genomic DNA using the immunoSEQ Assay, a bias-controlled multiplex PCR. The authors' analysis ran thus. Nucleated cell counts per sample were estimated from amplification of reference gene primers within the assay. To quantify the absolute abundance of each unique TCRbeta CDR3 rearrangement, sequence reads were collapsed and filtered. For each sample, productive Simpson clonality was calculated as the square root of Simpson's diversity index over productive rearrangements. Imported from immuneACCESS, the table was reduced by TCRdb to in-frame sequences with V and J called. These copies leave out some clones; in studies compared against another copy, an unresolved V gene accounts for under half, and the cause of the remainder is not known. Clone size and V and J calls were adopted from that table, with D and trimming inferred from the DNA. The sample has roughly 34,000 clones on record, 85% to 90% of them singletons. About 9.4% of the sample is taken by the ten largest.

The collaborating institutions used their own protocols to collect whole blood in K2EDTA tubes. For TCRbeta analysis, collaborators shipped samples as frozen whole blood, isolated PBMCs, or DNA extracted from either of those sample types. The sequenced sample was peripheral blood. The receptor was isolated from an older man with active COVID-19. Rearrangement joined TRBV28 to TRBJ2-3, and TRBD2 matches 8 of the central bases. The base sequence is TGTGCCAGCAGTCTCACTAGCGGAAAGACCACAGATACGCAGTATTTT. Its protein reads: CASSLTSGKTTDTQYF.